The TCR beta chain under discussion was sequenced for a study of T cell responses to AZD1222 COVID-19 vaccine (dated by TCRdb to the early 2020s). A note on the overall study: A total of under 250 trial participants underwent TCR sequencing, of whom about 200 had received two doses of AZD1222 and around 25 had received two doses of the MenACWY control vaccine. Trial participants were enrolled by age into 18-55, 56-69 and 70-plus year subgroups, with roughly 150, 30 and 60 TCR-sequenced participants respectively. Study-level results and caveats: Participants were mostly white British and included more females than males, and it was suggested by the authors that clonal diversity may have been underestimated. Reportedly, close to half of the unique spike-specific TCRs recognized epitopes lying outside the regions that are mutated in the B.1.351 and B.1.1.7 variants. After two AZD1222 doses, both the breadth and the depth of spike-specific TCRs were significantly higher than at day 0 and than in MenACWY recipients. In the small 56-69-year group, the increase in depth fell short of significance, most likely because of low power. Because no day 14 peak-response samples were available, the repertoires could be characterized only after the peak T cell response. The vaccine-associated CD4 TCRs covered the entire spike protein, and the dominant responses fell in regions 160-218 and 743-854. Conclusions about previously exposed vaccinees were limited because only six AZD1222 recipients were SARS-CoV-2 seropositive at baseline.

The CDR3 regions of human TCRbeta chains were subjected to immunosequencing. Turning to the authors' computational methods: TCRs in the repertoires were matched against a reference library of SARS-CoV-2-specific TCRs that had been generated with the MIRA antigen-specificity platform. Breadth meant the fraction of unique TCRs that were SARS-CoV-2-associated, whereas depth meant the fraction of total T cells that were SARS-CoV-2-associated. Each spike-specific TCR was assigned to its reactive spike region and to a CD4 or CD8 class using the MIRA data. Log10-transformed breadth and depth values were compared by one-way ANOVA with Sidak's multiple comparisons tests. Here the immuneACCESS table is served through TCRdb, limited to in-frame sequences with V and J called. Missing clones are a known gap in these copies; in checked studies unresolved V genes cover under half, and the rest lacks a known reason. The D gene and trimming were derived from the DNA, and the V and J assignments and clone size from that table. The sample records about 150,000 clones, around nine tenths of which are singletons. The ten largest account for about 1% of the sample.

Comments on this clone: What this receptor recognizes is not known. No quality values exist for individual bases; no much larger clone is one base distant.

Sample time point, as interpreted from the label and publication: about 28 days (+/-7) after the second vaccine dose. Because spike-specific TCR depth and breadth did not differ between the two schedules, AZD1222 recipients who got a second dose at roughly 4 weeks were pooled with those who got a second dose at roughly 12 weeks. The vaccinee samples were drawn from two UK trials, COV001 and COV002, one of which was a single-blind randomized controlled phase 2/3 trial testing AZD1222 (ChAdOx1 nCoV-19) in healthy adults. For TCRbeta chain sequencing, PBMC samples from trial participants were taken at day 0 and at day 28 after the second dose. The receptor was derived from an adult who received the AZD1222 COVID-19 vaccine. The sequences come from peripheral blood, collected 28 days after the second AZD1222 dose.

The nucleotide sequence is given as TGTGCCAGCTCACAAGTCAGGACAGACTACGAGCAGTACTTC. It is translated as CASSQVRTDYEQYF. The rearrangement joined TRBV18 to TRBJ2-7; TRBD1 is perhaps the D gene, given 6 matching bases. Its CDR3 holds 14 amino acids, cysteine through phenylalanine. Left in the record is the CDR3 DNA by itself, 42 bases read in frame from the first base. For CDR1 and CDR2, the germline V gene lists KGHSH and LQKENI. Cut back by 4 bases and 3 bases, the V and J ends lie 13 bases apart.